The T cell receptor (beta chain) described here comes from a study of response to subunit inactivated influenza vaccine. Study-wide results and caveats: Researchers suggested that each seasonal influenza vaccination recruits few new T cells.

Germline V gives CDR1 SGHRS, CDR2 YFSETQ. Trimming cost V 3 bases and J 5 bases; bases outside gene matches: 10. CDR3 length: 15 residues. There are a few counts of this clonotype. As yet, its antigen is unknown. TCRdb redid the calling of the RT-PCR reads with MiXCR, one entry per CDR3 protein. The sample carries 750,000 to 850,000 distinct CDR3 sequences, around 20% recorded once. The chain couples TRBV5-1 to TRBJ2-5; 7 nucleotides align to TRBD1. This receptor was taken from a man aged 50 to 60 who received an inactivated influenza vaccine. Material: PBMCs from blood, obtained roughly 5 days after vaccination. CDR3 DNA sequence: TGCGCCAGCAGCTATCCCGGGACAGTAGGGGAGACCCAGTACTTC. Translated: CASSYPGTVGETQYF.